Presented here are 13 T cell receptor beta chains from one specimen sequenced in a study of cytomegalovirus exposure and HLA in healthy donors. PCR amplification relied on 60 Vbeta primers (plus 13 Jbeta primers). Clones were sequenced by immunoSEQ multiplex PCR, and TCRdb holds only the in-frame ones, with some missing. The table shows roughly 130,000 clones, with around 82% occurring only once. Input material: PBMCs. These receptors originate from a male donor in good health and CMV-seropositive.

This clone occurred a few times. The chain couples TRBV18 to TRBJ2-7; 9 nucleotides agree with TRBD2. J was trimmed by 2 bases and V by 3 bases; bases with no gene match: 2. The CDR3 loop spans 14 amino acids. The V gene's germline CDR1 is KGHSH and CDR2 LQKENI. CDR3 sequence: CASSPGLATYEQYF. The CDR3 nucleotides read TGTGCCAGCTCACCTGGACTAGCGACCTACGAGCAGTACTTC.

The rearrangement joins TRBV7-6 to TRBJ2-1, with D maybe TRBD2 (5 bases). This CDR3 is built from 10 residues. Trimming cost V 8 bases and J 7 bases, with 6 bases left between them. In germline, CDR1 is SGHVS, CDR2 FNYEAQ. Here the CDR3 DNA reads TGTGCCAGCGGGAGTAATGAGCAGTTCTTC. As protein: CASGSNEQFF.

The chain has TRBV19 and TRBJ1-5, with no clear D. The CDR3 has 14 residues. V dropped 2 bases and J dropped 5 bases, with 10 bases sitting between them. Germline-derived CDR1 and CDR2 are LNHDA and SQIVND (reference sequence). For the CDR3, the DNA is TGTGCCAGTAGTATAAGAGGAATTGATCAGCCCCAGCATTTT. Amino acids: CASSIRGIDQPQHF.

The CDR3 loop is CASSLSSPSGGYEQYF. The CDR3 nucleotides read TGTGCCAGCAGTTTATCGTCCCCTAGCGGGGGCTACGAGCAGTACTTC. This chain links TRBV27 with TRBJ2-5, with 10 bases lining up with TRBD2. The J call could be wrong; TRBJ2-7 is a better fit for the DNA end. The CDR3 has 16 amino acids. The V gene's germline CDR1 is MNHEY and CDR2 SMNVEV (reference sequence).

The V and J genes are TRBV6-5 and TRBJ2-5; the match to TRBD2 covers 10 bases. Germline V CDR1 and CDR2: MNHEY, SVGAGI. V trimming: 3 bases; J trimming: 7 bases; junction bases outside the gene matches: 2. CDR3 size: 13 residues. The CDR3 coding sequence is TGTGCCAGCAGTTATGAGCGGGGGGGGACCCAGTACTTC. Its protein is CASSYERGGTQYF.

As to this clone: Relative to the germline gene, one junction end is altered; a read error may explain this. The chain combines TRBV9 with TRBJ2-2; 7 positions match TRBD2. The germline gives CDR1 SGDLS, CDR2 YYNGEE. There are 16 residues in the CDR3. The CDR3 DNA sequence: TGTGTCAGCAGCGTACGGGGGGACCGAAACACCGGGGAGCTGTTTTTT. Protein: CVSSVRGDRNTGELFF.

The V gene is TRBV29-1, the J gene TRBJ1-5, with 10 bases aligning to TRBD1. There are 13 residues in the CDR3. Germline trimming cut 6 bases from V and 7 bases from J; bases unmatched to any gene: 6. Per germline, CDR1 SQVTM and CDR2 ANQGSEA. CDR3 residues: CSVGTGEEQPQHF. The CDR3 DNA reads TGCAGCGTGGGGACAGGGGAGGAACAGCCCCAGCATTTT.

The J gene is TRBJ2-3, the V gene TRBV7-9; D perhaps matches TRBD1 (6 bases). V was pared by 3 bases and J by 3 bases, with 16 bases between. The CDR3 is 16 amino acids. Germline CDR1 SEHNR, CDR2 FQNEAQ (reference sequence). The chain's CDR3 is CASSFRGLRGTDTQYF. As DNA, the CDR3 is TGTGCCAGCAGCTTTAGGGGGTTAAGGGGGACAGATACGCAGTATTTT.

The chain recombines TRBV5-1 with TRBJ2-1; the match to TRBD1 covers 7 bases. The CDR3 consists of 15 residues. Unmatched junction bases numbered 14, after V lost 4 bases and J lost 10 bases. CDR1 and CDR2 (germline): SGHRS, YFSETQ. The CDR3 loop reads CASSPRQGEAREQFF. The CDR3 DNA sequence: TGCGCCAGCAGCCCTAGACAGGGTGAGGCTCGGGAGCAGTTCTTC.

The J gene is TRBJ1-3, the V gene TRBV4-1; a weak D match, TRBD1 (6 bases). Trimming removed 0 bases from V and 4 bases from J, with 7 bases in between. Looked up from germline, CDR1 is MGHRA and CDR2 is YSYEKL. The CDR3 runs to 14 residues. The CDR3 DNA follows: TGCGCCAGCAGCCAAGAGACAGGAGGAAACACCATATATTTT. Translating gives CASSQETGGNTIYF.

The V gene is TRBV10-3, the J gene TRBJ2-1, with TRBD2 matching 11 bases. CDR1 and CDR2 (germline): ENHRY, SYGVKD. CDR3 length equals 16 residues. Trimming cost V 0 bases and J 5 bases; bases outside gene matches: 3. This CDR3 is CAISESTSGRNNEQFF. The CDR3 DNA reads as TGTGCCATCAGTGAGTCTACTAGCGGGAGAAACAATGAGCAGTTCTTC.

The chain has TRBV7-2 and TRBJ2-1; tentatively, D is TRBD2 (6 bases). The germline V gene has CDR1 SGHTA and CDR2 FQGNSA. This CDR3 region has 14 residues. Between the trimmed V and J ends, which lost 8 bases and 7 bases, there was a span of 18 bases. The CDR3 DNA reads as TGTGCCAGCCAGCATGCGGAGGGGTGGAATGAGCAGTTCTTC. Its protein product is CASQHAEGWNEQFF.

The chain links TRBV28 to TRBJ2-1, with D maybe TRBD2 (6 bases). Trimming took 1 base from V and 15 from J, leaving 10 bases between them. Germline V gene lookup returns CDR1 MDHEN and CDR2 SYDVKM. The CDR3 spans 11 residues. The CDR3 reads CASSLLGLMFF. The CDR3 nucleotides are TGTGCCAGCAGTTTATTAGGACTAATGTTCTTC. Combining the CDR3 with reference TRBV28 and TRBJ2-1 gives the whole variable domain DVKVTQSSRYLVKRTGEKVFLECVQDMDHENMFWYRQDPGLGLRLIYFSYDVKMKEKGDIPEGYSVSREKKERFSLILESASTNQTSMYLCASSLLGLMFFGPGTRLTVL.